This T cell receptor beta chain was profiled in a study of response to subunit inactivated influenza vaccine. Germline lookup yields CDR1 SEHNR and CDR2 FQNEAQ (reference sequence). The CDR3 totals 11 residues. Between the trimmed V and J ends, which lost 8 bases and 6 bases, there was a span of 9 bases. Points from the study as a whole: T cells newly recruited by each seasonal influenza vaccination are few, the authors suggested.

Using its own MiXCR run on the RT-PCR reads, TCRdb lists one record per CDR3 protein. The sample lists roughly 630,000 distinct CDR3 sequences, 14% occurring once. In this sample, this clonotype turned up a few times. Its cognate antigen is unknown. The chain recombines TRBV7-9 with TRBJ2-3, with D unresolved. The material sequenced was PBMCs from blood, taken approximately 15 days before vaccination. This receptor was taken from a man aged 45 to 65 who received an inactivated influenza vaccine. CDR3 DNA sequence: TGTGCCAGCCAAGGTGCGGATACGCAGTATTTT. It yields the protein CASQGADTQYF.